One sample yielded the 11 T cell receptor beta chains listed below, sequenced in a study of beta chain features in type 1 diabetes. Reverse transcription of all isolated RNA meant that expressed TCRB transcripts were sequenced. Generated by immunoSEQ multiplex PCR, the TCRdb table keeps only in-frame clones and is missing some. The sample holds roughly 310,000 clones, approximately 10% seen once. Material: naive CD4+ T cells from blood. The receptors come from a woman aged 25 to 39 in good health.

The chain employs TRBV30 and TRBJ2-5; D is possibly TRBD1 (7 bases). The V gene's germline CDR1 is GTSNPN and CDR2 SVGIG (reference sequence). The CDR3 is 12 residues long. With 5 bases removed from V and 4 bases from J, the gap between germline ends came to 11 bases. CDR3 residues: CAWQGGGETQYF. The CDR3 DNA is TGTGCCTGGCAGGGGGGCGGAGAGACCCAGTACTTC.

This clone was counted between two and nine times. The chain combines TRBV4-3 with TRBJ2-3; D possibly corresponds to TRBD1 (5 bases). The CDR3 totals 14 residues. V shed 1 base and J shed 2 bases, with 7 bases lying between them. Looked up from germline, CDR1 is LGHNA and CDR2 is YSLEER. CDR3 nucleotide sequence: TGCGCCAGCAGCCAAGCTGGGGCCACAGATACGCAGTATTTT. This encodes CASSQAGATDTQYF.

The genes are TRBV7-9 and TRBJ2-3, with 7 bases aligning to TRBD2. CDR3 length equals 15 residues. The V gene's germline CDR1 is SEHNR and CDR2 FQNEAQ (reference sequence). After removal of 2 bases from V and 2 bases from J, the junction contained 4 bases not matched to a gene. CDR3 sequence: CASSLLAEPTDTQYF. The CDR3 nucleotides are TGTGCCAGCAGCTTACTAGCGGAACCCACAGATACGCAGTATTTT.

The chain has TRBV18 and TRBJ2-3, with D maybe TRBD2 (6 bases). Looked up from germline, CDR1 is KGHSH and CDR2 is LQKENI. The germline V and J ends were trimmed by 6 bases and 2 bases, with 15 bases remaining between them. There are 15 residues in the CDR3. The CDR3 bases are TGTGCCAGCTCGTCCAGGCCGGGAGTCACAGATACGCAGTATTTT. It translates to CASSSRPGVTDTQYF. Full variable domain (remainder filled in from reference TRBV18 and TRBJ2-3): NAGVMQNPRHLVRRRGQEARLRCSPMKGHSHVYWYRQLPEEGLKFMVYLQKENIIDESGMPKERFSAEFPKEGPSILRIQQVVRGDSAAYFCASSSRPGVTDTQYFGPGTRLTVL.

This clone turned up a few times. The chain recombines TRBV2 with TRBJ2-1; TRBD1 aligns across 8 bases. CDR1 is SNHLY and CDR2 is FYNNEI in the germline V gene. V shed 6 bases and J 1 base; nucleotides not matched to a gene: 11. This CDR3 spans 17 amino acids. In DNA, the CDR3 is TGTGCCAGCAGGGTGGTCCCTACAGGGGGGTCCTACAATGAGCAGTTCTTC. Translating it yields CASRVVPTGGSYNEQFF.

This clone was counted between two and nine times. The chain employs TRBV28 and TRBJ1-1, with D uncertain. The CDR3 has 12 amino acids. The germline gives CDR1 MDHEN, CDR2 SYDVKM. The germline V and J ends were trimmed by 5 bases and 4 bases, with 8 bases remaining between them. This chain's CDR3 is CASSLRLTEAFF. The CDR3, as DNA: TGTGCCAGCAGTCTCCGTCTCACTGAAGCTTTCTTT. Based on the CDR3 plus reference TRBV28 and TRBJ1-1, the full variable domain is DVKVTQSSRYLVKRTGEKVFLECVQDMDHENMFWYRQDPGLGLRLIYFSYDVKMKEKGDIPEGYSVSREKKERFSLILESASTNQTSMYLCASSLRLTEAFFGQGTRLTVV.

The chain carries TRBV30 and TRBJ2-1; TRBD2 matches at 8 bases. With V trimmed by 4 bases and J by 6 bases, 14 bases remained unmatched. Per germline, CDR1 GTSNPN and CDR2 SVGIG (reference sequence). This CDR3 is built from 16 residues. CDR3 bases: TGTGCCTGGACGGCCTTTAGCCTAGCGGGTTTCAATGAGCAGTTCTTC. Protein: CAWTAFSLAGFNEQFF.

A few counts support this clone. V usage is TRBV6-5 and J usage is TRBJ1-5; D remains ambiguous. V was trimmed by 5 bases and J by 4 bases, leaving 9 bases between them. The CDR3 is 13 residues long. CDR1 is MNHEY, CDR2 SVGAGI, per germline. The CDR3 nucleotides are TGTGCCAGCAGTGGGCGAGAAAATCAGCCCCAGCATTTT. Translated: CASSGRENQPQHF.

The J gene is TRBJ2-4, the V gene TRBV6-5; the match to TRBD2 covers 13 bases. CDR3 length equals 14 residues. Germline trimming cut 6 bases from V and 14 bases from J; bases unmatched to any gene: 10. Germline V gene sequence: CDR1 MNHEY, CDR2 SVGAGI. The CDR3 is CASREESGTSGEYF. CDR3 nucleotide sequence: TGTGCCAGCAGGGAAGAGTCCGGGACTAGCGGGGAGTACTTC.

This clone was observed a handful of times. The CDR3 is CASSPERNYGYTF. The DNA of the CDR3 is TGTGCCAGCTCACCAGAGAGAAACTATGGCTACACCTTC. The rearrangement joins TRBV18 to TRBJ1-2; the D is unclear. In germline, CDR1 is KGHSH, CDR2 LQKENI. This CDR3 contains 13 residues. The V end lost 2 bases, the J end lost 2 bases, and 6 bases lay between the germline ends.

In its sample, this clone was seen a few times. V gene TRBV6-6 combines with J gene TRBJ2-2, with D perhaps matching TRBD1 (5 bases). CDR1 MNHNY and CDR2 SVGAGI come from the germline V gene (reference sequence). The CDR3 length is 13 residues. Trimming removed 5 bases from V and 3 bases from J, with 7 bases in between. The CDR3 DNA is TGTGCCAGCAGTAGGGGATACACCGGGGAGCTGTTTTTT. Translated, it gives CASSRGYTGELFF.